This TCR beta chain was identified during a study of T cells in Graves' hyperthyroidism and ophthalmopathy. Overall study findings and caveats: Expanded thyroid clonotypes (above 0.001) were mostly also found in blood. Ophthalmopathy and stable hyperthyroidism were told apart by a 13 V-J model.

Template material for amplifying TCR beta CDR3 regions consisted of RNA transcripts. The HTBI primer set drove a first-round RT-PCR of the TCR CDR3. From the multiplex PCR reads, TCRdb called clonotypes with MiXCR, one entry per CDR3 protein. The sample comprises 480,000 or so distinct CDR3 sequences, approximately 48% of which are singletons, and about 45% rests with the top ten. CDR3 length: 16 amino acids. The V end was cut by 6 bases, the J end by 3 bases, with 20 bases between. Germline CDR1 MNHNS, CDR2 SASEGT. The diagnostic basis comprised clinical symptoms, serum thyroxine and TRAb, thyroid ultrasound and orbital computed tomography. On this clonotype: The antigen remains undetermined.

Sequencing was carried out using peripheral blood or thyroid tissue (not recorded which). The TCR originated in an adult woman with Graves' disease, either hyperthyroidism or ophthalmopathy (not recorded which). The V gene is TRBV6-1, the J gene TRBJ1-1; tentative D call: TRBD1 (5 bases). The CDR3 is CASRPARGEQYTEAFF. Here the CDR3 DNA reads TGTGCCAGCAGGCCCGCCCGGGGGGAGCAGTACACTGAAGCTTTCTTT.